These 20 T cell receptor beta chains were sequenced from one sample in a study of shared clonotypes between healthy human individuals. TCRdb's table, derived via immunoSEQ multiplex PCR, lists solely in-frame clones and lacks some. Among 600,000 to 700,000 clones listed, roughly 73% were seen once. Sequenced: memory CD4+ T cells sorted from blood. Subset here: CD45RA-negative fraction. These receptors were collected from a woman aged 25 to 45 in good health.

The chain carries TRBV2 and TRBJ2-6; D unresolved. Deletions cut 7 bases from V and 0 bases from J, with 13 bases between. Germline CDR1 SNHLY, CDR2 FYNNEI. CDR3 length: 16 residues. CDR3 coding DNA: TGTGCCAGCACCTCTGCTGGTTACTCTGGGGCCAACGTCCTGACTTTC. Protein sequence: CASTSAGYSGANVLTF.

The V gene is TRBV6-1, the J gene TRBJ1-1; D gene unclear. Germline V gene lookup returns CDR1 MNHNS and CDR2 SASEGT. V lost 3 bases and J 2 bases, leaving 10 bases between the germline ends. The CDR3 length is 14 residues. The CDR3 is CASSESPGNTEAFF. DNA for the CDR3: TGTGCCAGCAGTGAGTCCCCGGGAAACACTGAAGCTTTCTTT.

The gene calls are TRBV28 and TRBJ2-7, with 7 bases identical to TRBD1. V lost 6 bases, J lost 6 bases, and 5 bases stayed unmatched. The CDR3 is 12 residues long. The germline CDR1 and CDR2 sequences are MDHEN and SYDVKM. This CDR3 reads CASSTTGVEQYF. The CDR3 coding sequence is TGTGCCAGCAGCACTACAGGGGTCGAGCAGTACTTC. Full variable domain (missing parts from reference TRBV28 and TRBJ2-7): DVKVTQSSRYLVKRTGEKVFLECVQDMDHENMFWYRQDPGLGLRLIYFSYDVKMKEKGDIPEGYSVSREKKERFSLILESASTNQTSMYLCASSTTGVEQYFGPGTRLTVT.

This chain connects TRBV7-2 to TRBJ2-3, with 9 bases lining up with TRBD2. V was clipped by 5 bases and J by 2 bases; unmatched bases: 8. CDR1 is SGHTA, CDR2 FQGNSA, per germline. The CDR3 consists of 16 residues. As DNA, the CDR3 is TGTGCCAGCAGCACATTAGCGGGAGTGTACACAGATACGCAGTATTTT. Protein sequence: CASSTLAGVYTDTQYF.

CDR3: CSAYEGTNEKLFF. CDR3 nucleotides: TGCAGCGCGTATGAGGGGACTAATGAAAAACTGTTTTTT. J is TRBJ1-4 and V is TRBV29-1, with a tentative D call TRBD1 (5 bases). CDR1 and CDR2 (germline): SQVTM, ANQGSEA. CDR3 length: 13 residues. Trimming removed 7 bases at V and 2 bases at J, with 11 bases between. Full variable domain (missing parts from reference TRBV29-1 and TRBJ1-4): SAVISQKPSRDICQRGTSLTIQCQVDSQVTMMFWYRQQPGQSLTLIATANQGSEATYESGFVIDKFPISRPNLTFSTLTVSNMSPEDSSIYLCSAYEGTNEKLFFGSGTQLSVL.

This chain connects TRBV10-1 to TRBJ2-5, with 8 positions matching TRBD1. Germline V gene sequence: CDR1 WNHNN, CDR2 SYGVQD (reference sequence). Unmatched junction bases numbered 3, after V lost 2 bases and J lost 1 base. The CDR3 is 15 residues long. Here the CDR3 DNA reads TGCGCCAGCAGTGAGATACAGGGGGGCCAAGAGACCCAGTACTTC. It encodes CASSEIQGGQETQYF.

The chain carries TRBV7-2 and TRBJ2-7; possible D gene TRBD1, 6 bases. This CDR3 region has 15 residues. Between the trimmed V and J ends, which lost 2 bases and 2 bases, there was a span of 13 bases. Germline CDR1 SGHTA, CDR2 FQGNSA. CDR3 sequence (DNA): TGTGCCAGCAGCTTATATCAGGGGCCCACCTACGAGCAGTACTTC. Protein: CASSLYQGPTYEQYF.

Worth noting for this clone: Distinct nucleotide sequences in the sample also encode this CDR3. The chain combines TRBV28 with TRBJ1-3; D uncertain. V was trimmed by 4 bases and J by 1 base, leaving 5 bases between them. This CDR3 is 13 amino acids long. From germline, CDR1 is MDHEN and CDR2 SYDVKM. The CDR3 nucleotides read TGTGCCAGCAGTTCCGGATCTGGAAACACCATATATTTT. Encoded protein: CASSSGSGNTIYF.

V gene TRBV7-2 combines with J gene TRBJ2-1; D uncertain. V lost 5 bases and J lost 7, with 18 bases in between. The CDR3 extends over 15 amino acids. CDR1 SGHTA and CDR2 FQGNSA come from the germline V gene. CDR3 amino acids: CASSPIGRSTNEQFF. The CDR3 DNA sequence: TGTGCCAGCAGCCCTATTGGTCGGAGTACAAATGAGCAGTTCTTC.

The chain has TRBV28 and TRBJ2-5; D may be TRBD1 (7 bases). Germline assignment: CDR1 MDHEN and CDR2 SYDVKM. The CDR3 contains 15 residues. The V and J ends lost 6 bases and 1 base respectively, with 15 bases between them. This CDR3 reads CASSLRQGGQETQYF. The CDR3 DNA sequence: TGTGCCAGCAGCCTCCGACAGGGAGGCCAAGAGACCCAGTACTTC.

The chain couples TRBV10-1 to TRBJ2-3, with D uncertain. The germline gives CDR1 WNHNN, CDR2 SYGVQD (reference sequence). This CDR3 is built from 14 residues. V was trimmed by 4 bases and J by 2 bases, leaving 10 bases between them. The CDR3 sequence is CASSGMINTDTQYF. CDR3 sequence (DNA): TGCGCCAGCAGTGGCATGATCAACACAGATACGCAGTATTTT.

The rearrangement joins TRBV5-1 to TRBJ1-1; D unclear. The germline CDR1 and CDR2 sequences are SGHRS and YFSETQ. Trimming pared 5 bases from V and 5 bases from J, leaving 10 bases between. This CDR3 region has 12 residues. The CDR3 sequence: CASSSDGTEAFF. The CDR3 region has the DNA TGCGCCAGCAGTTCGGACGGTACTGAAGCTTTCTTT.

The J gene is TRBJ2-3, the V gene TRBV18; D gene uncertain. Germline V lookup: CDR1 KGHSH, CDR2 LQKENI. Trimming shortened V by 0 bases and J by 2 bases, and 9 bases separated the two germline ends. CDR3 length: 15 amino acids. The CDR3: CASSPPKGDTDTQYF. The CDR3 nucleotides read TGTGCCAGCTCACCACCCAAGGGCGACACAGATACGCAGTATTTT.

This clone was counted a few times. Distinct nucleotide sequences in the sample also encode this CDR3. The V gene is TRBV18, the J gene TRBJ2-7, with TRBD1 matching 8 bases. Germline V lookup: CDR1 KGHSH, CDR2 LQKENI. V trimming: 6 bases; J trimming: 2 bases; junction bases outside the gene matches: 6. The CDR3 covers 14 residues. In nucleotides, the CDR3 is TGTGCCAGCTCCCCTCGACAGGGGACCTACGAGCAGTACTTC. Residues: CASSPRQGTYEQYF.

The chain links TRBV7-2 to TRBJ2-5; 9 nucleotides align to TRBD1. This CDR3 region has 16 residues. Germline V CDR1 and CDR2: SGHTA, FQGNSA. With V trimmed by 4 bases and J by 2 bases, 8 bases remained unmatched. The chain's CDR3 is CASSSGDRGSQETQYF. DNA for the CDR3: TGTGCCAGCAGCTCCGGAGACAGGGGGTCTCAAGAGACCCAGTACTTC.

The chain links TRBV29-1 to TRBJ1-1; D remains ambiguous. The CDR3 totals 13 residues. Between the trimmed V and J ends, which lost 4 bases and 0 bases, there was a span of 9 bases. Per the germline V gene, CDR1 is SQVTM and CDR2 is ANQGSEA. CDR3 nucleotide sequence: TGCAGCGTTGCAGGCACCCTGAACACTGAAGCTTTCTTT. Its protein is CSVAGTLNTEAFF.

J is TRBJ2-3 and V is TRBV2; 13 bases agree with TRBD2. Germline V CDR1 and CDR2: SNHLY, FYNNEI. The CDR3 runs to 16 residues. The V gene end was trimmed by 7 bases and the J gene end by 0 bases; junction bases not matched to a gene: 4. The CDR3 DNA sequence: TGTGCCAGCAAAGGGACTAGCGGGGCTAGCACAGATACGCAGTATTTT. Translation: CASKGTSGASTDTQYF.

This clone was counted only a few times. The chain joins TRBV5-6 to TRBJ2-3, with D unresolved. The CDR3 consists of 13 residues. Trimming removed 3 bases at V and 0 bases at J, with 5 bases between. Germline V gene sequence: CDR1 SGHDT, CDR2 YYEEEE. The CDR3 DNA follows: TGTGCCAGCAGCTATCGGAGCACAGATACGCAGTATTTT. Its translation: CASSYRSTDTQYF.

This clone has just a few counts. Distinct nucleotide sequences in the sample also encode this CDR3. This chain uses TRBV5-1 with TRBJ2-2; D gene unclear. The CDR3 loop spans 14 amino acids. CDR1 is SGHRS, CDR2 YFSETQ, per germline. V was cut by 0 bases and J by 5 bases, with 8 bases left in between. The CDR3 coding sequence is TGCGCCAGCAGCTTGGGTGGGGAAACCGGGGAGCTGTTTTTT. Its translation is CASSLGGETGELFF.

V gene TRBV9 combines with J gene TRBJ2-2; the match to TRBD2 covers 13 bases. The J segment lost 5 bases and the V segment lost 3 bases, leaving 1 base of the junction unmatched. Germline V gene data show CDR1 as SGDLS and CDR2 as YYNGEE. The CDR3 extends over 15 amino acids. The chain's CDR3 is CASSEGLAGTGELFF. In nucleotides, the CDR3 is TGTGCCAGCAGCGAGGGACTAGCGGGAACCGGGGAGCTGTTTTTT.